The T cell receptor (beta chain) described here comes from a study of T cell repertoires in cytomegalovirus infection (dated by TCRdb to about 2019). Some background on the complete study: Donor HLA type was relevant to the analysis, because carriage of CMV infection together with the matching HLA type was indicated by public TCR beta signatures. General study outcomes and caveats: In both this cohort and an independent roughly 360-donor cohort, the cumulative frequency of public TCR beta family members distinguished carriers of CMV infection plus the relevant HLA type. The ex vivo response was dominated by HLA-C-restricted CMV-specific TCR beta clonotypes, and the single most frequent clonotype in two of eight donors was supplied by these HLA-C-restricted clonotypes.

Data came from an Illumina HiSeq 1500. In-frame beta chains were kept once TCRdb had trimmed the public reads at Q25 with fastp and called clones with MiXCR. Rows matching on CDR3 protein sequence are summarized as one entry with the most common DNA and genes. Present in this sample are tens of thousands of distinct CDR3 sequences, roughly 3.5% of which were seen just once. Approximately 5% of the sample goes to the ten largest clones. This clonotype occurred many times. It has no known antigen specificity. The record has no base qualities; no much larger clone is one base away. V and J lose 5 bases and 1 base, and a span of 14 bases separates them. Inclusive of the bounding cysteine and phenylalanine, the CDR3 is 15 residues long. Only the CDR3 DNA is retained, 45 bases long and in frame from the first base. The germline V gene provides CDR1 SGHVS and CDR2 FNYEAQ.

The receptor's source is a human donor in good health (CMV status not recorded). Some clones in this sample may be carry-over from other donors' samples. The sequencing input was PBMCs. The sequence links TRBV7-6 to TRBJ1-1; a tentative D call is TRBD1 (5 bases match). The sequenced DNA is TGTGCCAGCAGCAGAGCCGGGACGGCGAACACTGAAGCTTTCTTT. It is translated as CASSRAGTANTEAFF.